This T cell receptor (beta chain) was profiled in a study of T cells expressing NK-cell markers. General observations from the study: What remained unclear was the HCMV specificity of expanded NKG2C+ T cell clones.

Beta-chain TCR cDNA was generated via 5'RACE template switching with UMIs. One entry per CDR3 protein, without DNA, is what TCRdb gives after re-calling the 5' RACE reads. Its table records approximately 550,000 distinct CDR3 sequences. Remarks on this clonotype: Its antigen is unidentified.

Sequenced input: blood T cells: a sorted CD56 or NKG2C T cell subset, CD4+ or CD8+ T cells, or bulk PBMC T cells (not recorded which). The origin of this receptor is a man aged 18 to 29 in good health.

The CDR3 here is CASSLVPGGDFEQYF. The chain couples TRBV5-1 to TRBJ2-7; no DNA is available, so the TRBD1 call from TCRdb remains unchecked. CDR3 length: 15 amino acids. Looked up from germline, CDR1 is SGHRS and CDR2 is YFSETQ.